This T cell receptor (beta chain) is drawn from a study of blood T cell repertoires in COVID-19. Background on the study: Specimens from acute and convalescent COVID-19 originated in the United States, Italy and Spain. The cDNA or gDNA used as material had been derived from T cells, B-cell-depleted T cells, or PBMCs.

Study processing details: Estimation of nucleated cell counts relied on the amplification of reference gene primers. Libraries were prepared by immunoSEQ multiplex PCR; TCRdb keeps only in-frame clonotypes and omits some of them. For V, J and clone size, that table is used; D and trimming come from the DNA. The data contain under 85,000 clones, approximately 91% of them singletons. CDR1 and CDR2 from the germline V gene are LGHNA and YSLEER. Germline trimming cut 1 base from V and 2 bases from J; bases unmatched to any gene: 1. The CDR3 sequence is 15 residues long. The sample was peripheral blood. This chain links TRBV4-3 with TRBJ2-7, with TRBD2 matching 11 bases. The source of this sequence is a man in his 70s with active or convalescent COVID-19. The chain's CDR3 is CASSQGLAGPYEQYF. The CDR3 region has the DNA TGCGCCAGCAGCCAAGGACTAGCGGGGCCCTACGAGCAGTACTTC.